This record covers a single T cell receptor (beta chain). The antigen is not known. This entry is derived from a study of response to subunit inactivated influenza vaccine. Study outcomes and limitations: That few new T cells are recruited by each seasonal influenza vaccination was the authors' suggestion.

TCRdb re-derived calls from the RT-PCR reads in MiXCR, one entry per CDR3 protein. Here the sample spans 650,000 or so distinct CDR3 sequences, 14% being singletons. This CDR3 has 16 residues. Germline CDR1 and CDR2: LNHDA and SQIVND (reference sequence). V trimming: 6 bases; J trimming: 5 bases; junction bases outside the gene matches: 8. The chain carries TRBV19 and TRBJ2-2; TRBD1 matches 11 bases. Material: PBMCs from blood, obtained less than 15 days before vaccination. The receptor was derived from a man aged 50 or older who received an inactivated influenza vaccine. The CDR3 loop is CASSPGTGGATGELFF. CDR3 DNA sequence: TGTGCCAGTAGCCCCGGGACAGGGGGAGCTACCGGGGAGCTGTTTTTT. Full variable domain (missing parts from reference TRBV19 and TRBJ2-2): DGGITQSPKYLFRKEGQNVTLSCEQNLNHDAMYWYRQDPGQGLRLIYYSQIVNDFQKGDIAEGYSVSREKKESFPLTVTSAQKNPTAFYLCASSPGTGGATGELFFGEGSRLTVL.